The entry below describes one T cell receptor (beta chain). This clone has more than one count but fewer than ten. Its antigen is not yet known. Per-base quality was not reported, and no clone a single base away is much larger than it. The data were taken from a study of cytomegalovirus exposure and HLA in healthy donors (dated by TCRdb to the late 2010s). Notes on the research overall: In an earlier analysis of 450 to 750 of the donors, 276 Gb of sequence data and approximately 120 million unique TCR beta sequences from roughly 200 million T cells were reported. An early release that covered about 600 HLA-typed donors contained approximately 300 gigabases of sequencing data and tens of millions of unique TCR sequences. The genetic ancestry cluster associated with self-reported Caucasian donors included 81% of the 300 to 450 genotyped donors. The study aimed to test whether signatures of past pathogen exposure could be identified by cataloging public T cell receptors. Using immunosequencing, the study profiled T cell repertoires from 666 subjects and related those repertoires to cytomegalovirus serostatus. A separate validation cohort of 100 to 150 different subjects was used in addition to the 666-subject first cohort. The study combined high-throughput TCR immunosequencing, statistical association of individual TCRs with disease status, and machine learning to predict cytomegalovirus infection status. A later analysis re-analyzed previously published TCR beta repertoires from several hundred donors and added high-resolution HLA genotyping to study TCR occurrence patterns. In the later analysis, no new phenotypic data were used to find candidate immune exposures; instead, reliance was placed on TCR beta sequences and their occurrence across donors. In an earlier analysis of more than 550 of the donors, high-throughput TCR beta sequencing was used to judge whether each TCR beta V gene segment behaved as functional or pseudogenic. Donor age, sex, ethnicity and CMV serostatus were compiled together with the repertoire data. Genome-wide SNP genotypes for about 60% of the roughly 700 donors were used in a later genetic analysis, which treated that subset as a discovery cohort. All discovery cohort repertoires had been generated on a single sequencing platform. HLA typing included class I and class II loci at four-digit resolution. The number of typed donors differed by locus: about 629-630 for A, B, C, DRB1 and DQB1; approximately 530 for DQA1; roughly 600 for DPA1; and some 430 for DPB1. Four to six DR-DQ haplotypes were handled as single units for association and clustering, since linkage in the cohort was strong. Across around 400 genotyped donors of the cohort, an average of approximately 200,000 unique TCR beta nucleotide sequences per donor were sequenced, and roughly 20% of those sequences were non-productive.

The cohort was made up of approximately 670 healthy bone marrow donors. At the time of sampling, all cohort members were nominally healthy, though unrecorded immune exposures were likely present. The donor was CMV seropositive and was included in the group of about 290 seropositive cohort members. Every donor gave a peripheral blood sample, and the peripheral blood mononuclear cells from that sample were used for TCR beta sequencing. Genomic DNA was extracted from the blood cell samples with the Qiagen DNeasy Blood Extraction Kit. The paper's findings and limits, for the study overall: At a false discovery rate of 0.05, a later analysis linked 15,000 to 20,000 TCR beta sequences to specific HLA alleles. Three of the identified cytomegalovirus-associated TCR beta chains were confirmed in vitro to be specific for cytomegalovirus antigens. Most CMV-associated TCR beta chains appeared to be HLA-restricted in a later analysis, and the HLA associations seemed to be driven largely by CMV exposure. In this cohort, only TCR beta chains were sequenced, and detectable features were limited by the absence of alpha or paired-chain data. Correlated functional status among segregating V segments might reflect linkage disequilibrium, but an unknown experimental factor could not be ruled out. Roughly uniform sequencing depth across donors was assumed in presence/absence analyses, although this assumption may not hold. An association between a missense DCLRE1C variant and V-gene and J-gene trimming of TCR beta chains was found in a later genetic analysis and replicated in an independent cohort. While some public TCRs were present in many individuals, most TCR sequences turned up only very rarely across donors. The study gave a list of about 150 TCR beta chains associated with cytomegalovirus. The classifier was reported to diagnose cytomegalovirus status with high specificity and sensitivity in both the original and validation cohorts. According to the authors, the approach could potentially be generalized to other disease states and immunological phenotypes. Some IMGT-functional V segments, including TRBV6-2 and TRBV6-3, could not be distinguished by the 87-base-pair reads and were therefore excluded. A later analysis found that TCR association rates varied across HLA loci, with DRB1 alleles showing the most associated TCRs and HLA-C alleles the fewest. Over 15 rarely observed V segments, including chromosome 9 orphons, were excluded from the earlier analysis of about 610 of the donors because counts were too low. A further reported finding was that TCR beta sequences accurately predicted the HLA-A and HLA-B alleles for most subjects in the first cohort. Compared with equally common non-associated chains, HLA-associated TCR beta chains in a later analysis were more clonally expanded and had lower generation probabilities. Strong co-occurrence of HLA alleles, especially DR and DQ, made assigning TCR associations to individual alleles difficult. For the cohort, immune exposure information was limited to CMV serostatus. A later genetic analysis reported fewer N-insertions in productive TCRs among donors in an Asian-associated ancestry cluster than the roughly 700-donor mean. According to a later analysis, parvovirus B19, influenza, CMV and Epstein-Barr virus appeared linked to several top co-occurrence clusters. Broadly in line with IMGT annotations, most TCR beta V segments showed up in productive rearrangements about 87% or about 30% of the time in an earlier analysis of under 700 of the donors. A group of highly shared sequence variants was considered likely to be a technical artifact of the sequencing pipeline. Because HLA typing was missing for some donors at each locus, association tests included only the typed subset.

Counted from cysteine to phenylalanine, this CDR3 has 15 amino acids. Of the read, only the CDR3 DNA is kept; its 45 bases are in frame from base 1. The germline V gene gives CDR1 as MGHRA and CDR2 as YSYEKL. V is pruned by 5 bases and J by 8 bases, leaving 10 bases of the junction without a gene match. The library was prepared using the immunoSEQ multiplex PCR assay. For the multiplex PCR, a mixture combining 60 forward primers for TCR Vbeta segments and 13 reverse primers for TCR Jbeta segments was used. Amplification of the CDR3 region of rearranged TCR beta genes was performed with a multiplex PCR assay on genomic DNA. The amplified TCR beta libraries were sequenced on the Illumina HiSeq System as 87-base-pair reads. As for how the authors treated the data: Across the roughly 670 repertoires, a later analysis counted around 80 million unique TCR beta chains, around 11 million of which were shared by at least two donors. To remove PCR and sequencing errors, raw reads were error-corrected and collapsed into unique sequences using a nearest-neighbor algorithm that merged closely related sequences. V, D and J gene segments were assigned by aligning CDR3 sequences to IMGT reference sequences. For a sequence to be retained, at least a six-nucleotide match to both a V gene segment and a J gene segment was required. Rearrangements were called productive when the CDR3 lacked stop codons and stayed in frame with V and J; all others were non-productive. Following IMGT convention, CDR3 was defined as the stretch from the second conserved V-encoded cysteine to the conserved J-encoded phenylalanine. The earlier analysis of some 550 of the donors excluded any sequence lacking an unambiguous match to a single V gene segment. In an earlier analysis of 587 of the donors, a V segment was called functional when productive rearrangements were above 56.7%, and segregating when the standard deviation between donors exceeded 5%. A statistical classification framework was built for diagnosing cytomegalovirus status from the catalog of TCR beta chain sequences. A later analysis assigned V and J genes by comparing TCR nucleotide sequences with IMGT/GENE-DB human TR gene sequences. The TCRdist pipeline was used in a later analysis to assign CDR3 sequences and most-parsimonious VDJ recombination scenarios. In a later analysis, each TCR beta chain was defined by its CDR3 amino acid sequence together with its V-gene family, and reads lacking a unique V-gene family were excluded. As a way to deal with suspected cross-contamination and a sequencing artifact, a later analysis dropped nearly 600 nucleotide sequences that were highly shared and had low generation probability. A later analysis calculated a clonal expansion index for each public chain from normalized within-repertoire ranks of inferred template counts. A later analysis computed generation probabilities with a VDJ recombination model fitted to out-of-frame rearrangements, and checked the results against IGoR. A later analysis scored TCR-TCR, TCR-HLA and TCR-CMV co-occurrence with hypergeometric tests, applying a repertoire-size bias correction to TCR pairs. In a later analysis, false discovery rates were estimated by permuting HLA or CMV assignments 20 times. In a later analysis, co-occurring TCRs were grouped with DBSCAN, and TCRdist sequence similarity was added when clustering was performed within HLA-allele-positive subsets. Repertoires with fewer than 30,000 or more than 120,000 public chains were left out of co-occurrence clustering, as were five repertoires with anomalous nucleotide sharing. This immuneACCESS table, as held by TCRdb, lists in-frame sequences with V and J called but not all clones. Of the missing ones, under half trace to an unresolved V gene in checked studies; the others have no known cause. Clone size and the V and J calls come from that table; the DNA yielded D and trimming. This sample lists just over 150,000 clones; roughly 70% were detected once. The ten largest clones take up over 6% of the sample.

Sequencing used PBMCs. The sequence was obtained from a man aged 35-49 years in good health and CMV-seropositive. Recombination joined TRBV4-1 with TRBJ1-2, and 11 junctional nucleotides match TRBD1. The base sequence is TGCGCCAGCAGCGGGACAGGGGGGCGTCTGAGAGGCTACACCTTC. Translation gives CASSGTGGRLRGYTF.